This passage covers 23 T cell receptor beta chains from one sample sequenced in a study of cytomegalovirus exposure and HLA in healthy donors. Primers included in the PCR were 60 Vbeta and 13 Jbeta primers. Assay: immunoSEQ multiplex PCR; the TCRdb copy retains only in-frame clones and omits some. The sample has some 130,000 clones; approximately 72% are singletons. The sequenced material came from PBMCs. The receptor set was obtained from a human donor in good health.

The gene calls are TRBV18 and TRBJ1-3; TRBD1 is a possible D gene (6 bases). This CDR3 has 17 amino acids. V lost 3 bases and J lost 0, with 15 bases in between. Germline V gene data show CDR1 as KGHSH and CDR2 as LQKENI. The CDR3 nucleotides are TGTGCCAGCTCACCGACCTGGGGGCAGGGCTCTGGAAACACCATATATTTT. Translation: CASSPTWGQGSGNTIYF.

The chain has TRBV11-3 and TRBJ2-1; 7 bases agree with TRBD2. The CDR3 runs 15 residues. The V and J ends lost 5 bases and 4 bases, in that order; junction bases with no gene match: 8. Germline V lookup: CDR1 SGHNT, CDR2 YENEEA. The CDR3 loop is CASSPVVAGYNEQFF. As DNA, the CDR3 is TGTGCCAGCAGCCCCGTGGTAGCGGGTTACAATGAGCAGTTCTTC.

V usage is TRBV5-4 and J usage is TRBJ2-1; 7 nucleotides agree with TRBD2. The CDR3 covers 15 residues. After removal of 3 bases from V and 9 bases from J, the junction contained 12 bases not matched to a gene. Per germline, CDR1 SGHNT and CDR2 YYREEE (reference sequence). Written as DNA, the CDR3 is TGTGCCAGCAGCTCACTGACTAGCCGGCGCTTTGAGCAGTTCTTC. Its translation: CASSSLTSRRFEQFF.

The rearrangement joins TRBV30 to TRBJ2-1, with a tentative D call TRBD2 (6 bases). The V and J ends lost 4 bases and 12 bases respectively, with 22 bases between them. Germline V lookup: CDR1 GTSNPN, CDR2 SVGIG (reference sequence). The CDR3 length is 14 residues. The CDR3 nucleotides are TGTGCCTGGAACCCCGGGACTTTCAGGGTTAGGCAGTTCTTC. Protein sequence: CAWNPGTFRVRQFF.

The chain links TRBV6-1 to TRBJ2-5, with 7 nucleotides matching TRBD1. V lost 0 bases and J lost 3; bases outside the gene matches: 10. The CDR3 is 17 amino acids. Per germline, CDR1 MNHNS and CDR2 SASEGT. Here the CDR3 DNA reads TGTGCCAGCAGTGAAGCTTTAGTCTGGGGACAGAAAGAGACCCAGTACTTC. Its translation: CASSEALVWGQKETQYF.

This clone was detected once. The rearrangement joins TRBV7-2 to TRBJ2-3; 7 bases agree with TRBD1. V was pared by 1 base and J by 6 bases, with 7 bases of the junction left unmatched. Germline V gene data show CDR1 as SGHTA and CDR2 as FQGNSA. The CDR3 loop spans 15 amino acids. CDR3 loop: CASSLGTGVFDTQYF. The CDR3 region has the DNA TGTGCCAGCAGCTTAGGGACAGGTGTATTTGATACGCAGTATTTT.

The V and J genes are TRBV28 and TRBJ1-1; 7 nucleotides align to TRBD1. This CDR3 spans 13 amino acids. The junction had 5 bases not matched to a gene; V was cut back by 5 bases and J by 5 bases. Per germline, CDR1 MDHEN and CDR2 SYDVKM. The DNA for the CDR3 is TGTGCCAGCAGTCGACAGGGAAAGACTGAAGCTTTCTTT. Protein sequence: CASSRQGKTEAFF.

The chain employs TRBV18 and TRBJ1-1; no firm D call. CDR1 KGHSH and CDR2 LQKENI come from the germline V gene. The ends were cut back, 3 bases at V and 8 bases at J, with 10 bases in the middle. The CDR3 sequence is 12 residues long. Here the CDR3 reads CASSPPGGEAFF. The CDR3 DNA reads as TGTGCCAGCTCACCGCCGGGAGGGGAAGCTTTCTTT.

V and J are TRBV7-9 and TRBJ2-7; a weak D match, TRBD1 (6 bases). Deletions cut 0 bases from V and 1 base from J, with 7 bases between. CDR1 is SEHNR and CDR2 is FQNEAQ in the germline V gene (reference sequence). The CDR3 is 14 residues long. DNA of the CDR3: TGTGCCAGCAGCTTAGCGGACAGTTCCTACGAGCAGTACTTC. Translating it yields CASSLADSSYEQYF.

The chain employs TRBV5-1 and TRBJ2-3, with 7 bases matching TRBD1. Germline V gives CDR1 SGHRS, CDR2 YFSETQ. The length of the CDR3 is 15 residues. After removal of 2 bases from V and 4 bases from J, the junction contained 7 bases not matched to a gene. The CDR3 loop is CASSLSGGRADTQYF. CDR3 sequence (DNA): TGCGCCAGCAGCTTATCAGGGGGAAGGGCAGATACGCAGTATTTT.

The chain has TRBV6-5 and TRBJ1-1; perhaps TRBD1 as D (5 bases). Per germline, CDR1 MNHEY and CDR2 SVGAGI. Trimming removed 5 bases at V and 8 bases at J, with 9 bases between. This CDR3 spans 11 amino acids. CDR3 loop: CASSQGLEAFF. As DNA, the CDR3 is TGTGCCAGCAGTCAGGGTTTGGAAGCTTTCTTT.

This clone was counted between two and nine times. The rearrangement joins TRBV5-4 to TRBJ1-1; TRBD1 might be the D (5 bases). V was trimmed by 3 bases and J by 1 base, leaving 10 bases between them. Per germline, CDR1 SGHNT and CDR2 YYREEE (reference sequence). The CDR3 totals 14 residues. Here the CDR3 reads CASSWGKSNTEAFF. In DNA, the CDR3 is TGTGCCAGCAGCTGGGGCAAATCGAACACTGAAGCTTTCTTT.

This clone was seen at least ten times. The chain links TRBV11-2 to TRBJ1-1; no definite D call. Germline V lookup: CDR1 SGHAT, CDR2 FQNNGV. V lost 5 bases to trimming and J lost 11 bases, with 12 bases between them. The CDR3 sequence is 11 residues long. The CDR3 region is CASSPGVWAFF. CDR3 sequence (DNA): TGTGCCAGCAGCCCCGGGGTTTGGGCTTTCTTT.

This rearrangement joins TRBV2 to TRBJ2-1, with D tentatively TRBD1 (5 bases). The CDR3 contains 14 residues. The germline V gene has CDR1 SNHLY and CDR2 FYNNEI. V was clipped by 1 base and J by 5 bases, with 9 bases between them. The CDR3 reads CASSEGLGDNEQFF. The CDR3 coding sequence is TGTGCCAGCAGTGAAGGGTTAGGGGACAATGAGCAGTTCTTC.

This chain connects TRBV7-2 to TRBJ1-2; D might be TRBD1 (5 bases). Germline values: CDR1 SGHTA, CDR2 FQGNSA. The germline V and J ends were trimmed by 2 bases and 8 bases, with 12 bases remaining between them. The CDR3 covers 13 residues. CDR3 bases: TGTGCCAGCAGCTTAAAGGCAGGGTGGGGCTACACCTTC. It encodes CASSLKAGWGYTF.

The gene calls are TRBV6-1 and TRBJ2-5, with D hard to call. From germline, CDR1 is MNHNS and CDR2 SASEGT. Trimming stripped 7 bases from V and 5 bases from J, with 17 bases between. The CDR3 sequence is 14 residues long. CDR3 region: CASIEPLDLETQYF. The CDR3 DNA follows: TGTGCCAGCATCGAGCCTCTCGATTTGGAGACCCAGTACTTC.

This clone was seen a handful of times. The junction departs from the called germline gene at one end, perhaps through a read error. The chain joins TRBV7-9 to TRBJ2-7, with 10 bases lining up with TRBD1. The CDR3 is 16 residues long. Germline V gene sequence: CDR1 SEHNR, CDR2 FQNEAQ (reference sequence). CDR3 in DNA: TGTTCCAGCAGCTTCCCGGGACAGGGGCTTCGGGGAGAGCAGTACTTC. As protein: CSSSFPGQGLRGEQYF.

The rearrangement uses TRBV10-3 and TRBJ2-3, with a weak D call TRBD2 (5 bases). From germline, CDR1 is ENHRY and CDR2 SYGVKD. The CDR3 totals 17 residues. V was cut by 4 bases and J by 1 base, with 18 bases left in between. This chain's CDR3 is CAISVLGPAEGTDTQYF. CDR3 DNA: TGTGCCATCAGTGTTTTAGGACCGGCGGAGGGCACAGATACGCAGTATTTT.

The chain couples TRBV2 to TRBJ2-2, with D tentatively TRBD1 (6 bases). With 5 bases removed from V and 2 bases from J, the gap between germline ends came to 12 bases. Germline V gene lookup returns CDR1 SNHLY and CDR2 FYNNEI. The CDR3 sequence is 15 residues long. The CDR3 region has the DNA TGTGCCAGCAGTTCTGGGGACACTAACACCGGGGAGCTGTTTTTT. It specifies CASSSGDTNTGELFF. The whole variable domain, remainder taken from reference TRBV2 and TRBJ2-2, is EPEVTQTPSHQVTQMGQEVILRCVPISNHLYFYWYRQILGQKVEFLVSFYNNEISEKSEIFDDQFSVERPDGSNFTLKIRSTKLEDSAMYFCASSSGDTNTGELFFGEGSRLTVL.

V and J are TRBV7-3 and TRBJ2-7, with 16 bases matching TRBD2. J gave up 5 bases and V 5 bases, and 9 bases lay outside the gene matches. This CDR3 contains 17 residues. Germline lookup yields CDR1 SGHTA and CDR2 FQGTGA. DNA of the CDR3: TGTGCCAGCAGCCGGGGACTAGCGGGGGGGTGGGACGACGAGCAGTACTTC. It is translated as CASSRGLAGGWDDEQYF.

The chain carries TRBV28 and TRBJ2-7, with TRBD1 matching 9 bases. J was trimmed by 4 bases and V by 6 bases; bases with no gene match: 13. The CDR3 is made up of 16 amino acids. Germline V gene lookup returns CDR1 MDHEN and CDR2 SYDVKM. This CDR3 reads CASSLAQGQGLYEQYF. The CDR3 DNA reads as TGTGCCAGCAGCCTCGCACAGGGACAGGGACTATACGAGCAGTACTTC.

This clone has only one observation. Here the CDR3 reads CASSLLPSASTDTQYF. The CDR3 nucleotides read TGCGCCAGCAGCTTGCTCCCTAGCGCCAGCACAGATACGCAGTATTTT. The V gene is TRBV5-1, the J gene TRBJ2-3; TRBD2 might be the D (6 bases). The ends were cut back, 1 base at V and 0 bases at J, with 12 bases in the middle. This CDR3 is 16 amino acids long. The germline gives CDR1 SGHRS, CDR2 YFSETQ.

The chain employs TRBV20-1 and TRBJ2-1; D gene unclear. V was clipped by 5 bases and J by 8 bases, with 10 bases between them. Germline assignment: CDR1 DFQATT and CDR2 SNEGSKA (reference sequence). The CDR3 sequence is 11 residues long. The CDR3 DNA follows: TGCAGTGCTGCACCCCTATATGAGCAGTTCTTC. Translating it yields CSAAPLYEQFF.